A single sample is the source of the 21 T cell receptor beta chains below, sequenced in a study of T-cell memory formation after mild COVID-19. TCRdb re-analysed the 5' RACE reads in MiXCR, keeping a single row per CDR3 protein. Among around 530,000 distinct CDR3 sequences listed, roughly 20% were seen once. Sequencing input: PBMCs or a T cell subset sorted from them (not recorded which). Every receptor here comes from an adult woman who had mild COVID-19 (a few samples of this study predate the infection). Cell type and time point are not known.

The V and J genes are TRBV27 and TRBJ2-1; D is ambiguous. This CDR3 spans 16 amino acids. The germline V and J ends were trimmed by 9 bases and 0 bases, with 18 bases remaining between them. Germline CDR1 and CDR2: MNHEY and SMNVEV (reference sequence). The CDR3 loop is CASTRVASSSYNEQFF. CDR3 sequence (DNA): TGTGCCAGTACCCGAGTAGCCTCAAGCTCCTACAATGAGCAGTTCTTC.

This clonotype was counted ten times or more. This chain joins TRBV5-1 and TRBJ2-3, with TRBD2 identical over 7 bases. The germline gives CDR1 SGHRS, CDR2 YFSETQ. This CDR3 is built from 14 residues. V gave up 5 bases and J gave up 2 bases; unmatched junction bases: 5. CDR3 sequence: CASRPGGTTDTQYF. CDR3 DNA: TGCGCCAGCAGGCCGGGGGGAACCACAGATACGCAGTATTTT. Filled out from reference TRBV5-1 and TRBJ2-3, the complete variable domain reads KAGVTQTPRYLIKTRGQQVTLSCSPISGHRSVSWYQQTPGQGLQFLFEYFSETQRNKGNFPGRFSGRQFSNSRSEMNVSTLELGDSALYLCASRPGGTTDTQYFGPGTRLTVL.

The chain employs TRBV6-6 and TRBJ1-5, with TRBD1 matching 8 bases. The trim removed 0 bases at V and 1 base at J, leaving 5 bases unmatched. This CDR3 has 17 residues. Germline V gene data show CDR1 as MNHNY and CDR2 as SVGAGI (reference sequence). This CDR3 reads CASSYSGQGGSNQPQHF. The CDR3 DNA reads TGTGCCAGCAGTTACTCCGGACAGGGCGGGAGCAATCAGCCCCAGCATTTT.

This clonotype was picked up a small number of times. The chain combines TRBV5-1 with TRBJ1-1; 12 bases are a match to TRBD1. V trimming: 5 bases; J trimming: 6 bases; junction bases outside the gene matches: 5. This CDR3 comprises 14 residues. Germline V lookup: CDR1 SGHRS, CDR2 YFSETQ. The CDR3 coding sequence is TGCGCCAGCAGTTCGGGGACAGGGGGCCCTGAAGCTTTCTTT. Amino acid sequence: CASSSGTGGPEAFF. Looking up the rest from reference TRBV5-1 and TRBJ1-1 gives the full variable domain: KAGVTQTPRYLIKTRGQQVTLSCSPISGHRSVSWYQQTPGQGLQFLFEYFSETQRNKGNFPGRFSGRQFSNSRSEMNVSTLELGDSALYLCASSSGTGGPEAFFGQGTRLTVV.

The chain has TRBV7-9 and TRBJ2-1; D gene uncertain. Trimming pared 2 bases from V and 6 bases from J, leaving 11 bases between. Looked up from germline, CDR1 is SEHNR and CDR2 is FQNEAQ (reference sequence). The CDR3 runs to 14 residues. The CDR3 sequence: CASSLPVYSNEQFF. CDR3 DNA: TGTGCCAGCAGCTTACCAGTGTACAGCAATGAGCAGTTCTTC.

This chain uses TRBV29-1 with TRBJ1-1; 8 nucleotides match TRBD1. The V gene end was trimmed by 0 bases and the J gene end by 5 bases; junction bases not matched to a gene: 8. Germline V gene sequence: CDR1 SQVTM, CDR2 ANQGSEA. The CDR3 has 15 amino acids. The CDR3 is CSVEDRDRSGTEAFF. As DNA, the CDR3 is TGCAGCGTTGAAGATCGGGACAGGTCCGGGACTGAAGCTTTCTTT.

This clonotype was seen a few times. The J gene is TRBJ2-1, the V gene TRBV5-4; 12 bases match TRBD2. The trim removed 0 bases at V and 8 bases at J, leaving 6 bases unmatched. Germline V lookup: CDR1 SGHNT, CDR2 YYREEE (reference sequence). The CDR3 covers 16 residues. CDR3 protein: CASSLGLAGADHEQFF. In nucleotides, the CDR3 is TGTGCCAGCAGCTTGGGACTAGCGGGAGCGGATCATGAGCAGTTCTTC. The whole variable domain, filled in from reference TRBV5-4 and TRBJ2-1, reads ETGVTQSPTHLIKTRGQQVTLRCSSQSGHNTVSWYQQALGQGPQFIFQYYREEENGRGNFPPRFSGLQFPNYSSELNVNALELDDSALYLCASSLGLAGADHEQFFGPGTRLTVL.

The sample holds a few counts of this clonotype. The J gene is TRBJ1-2, the V gene TRBV7-9; unclear D gene. The V end was cut by 3 bases, the J end by 0 bases, with 14 bases between. The CDR3 runs to 16 residues. CDR1 and CDR2 from the germline V gene are SEHNR and FQNEAQ (reference sequence). In DNA, the CDR3 is TGTGCCAGCAGCTTCCCACCGGGTCGGGCTAACTATGGCTACACCTTC. It specifies CASSFPPGRANYGYTF. The variable domain in full, with the rest retrieved from reference TRBV7-9 and TRBJ1-2, is DTGVSQNPRHKITKRGQNVTFRCDPISEHNRLYWYRQTLGQGPEFLTYFQNEAQLEKSRLLSDRFSAERPKGSFSTLEIQRTEQGDSAMYLCASSFPPGRANYGYTFGSGTRLTVV.

This clonotype has a handful of counts. The J gene is TRBJ2-5, the V gene TRBV29-1, with D hard to call. CDR1 and CDR2 from the germline V gene are SQVTM and ANQGSEA. This CDR3 is built from 14 residues. V gave up 3 bases and J gave up 1 base, with 12 bases separating them. The chain's CDR3 is CSVDFFYGQETQYF. The CDR3 DNA reads as TGCAGCGTTGATTTTTTCTACGGCCAAGAGACCCAGTACTTC. The entire variable domain, with the rest obtained from reference TRBV29-1 and TRBJ2-5, is as follows: SAVISQKPSRDICQRGTSLTIQCQVDSQVTMMFWYRQQPGQSLTLIATANQGSEATYESGFVIDKFPISRPNLTFSTLTVSNMSPEDSSIYLCSVDFFYGQETQYFGPGTRLLVL.

This clonotype was observed many times. V gene TRBV7-8 combines with J gene TRBJ2-5, with 7 bases matching TRBD1. This CDR3 contains 14 residues. The germline V gene has CDR1 SGHVS and CDR2 FQNEAQ. The junction had 7 bases not matched to a gene; V was cut back by 5 bases and J by 4 bases. This CDR3 is CASSVRQGVETQYF. Here the CDR3 DNA reads TGTGCCAGCAGCGTACGACAGGGAGTAGAGACCCAGTACTTC.

There are many counts of this clonotype. The chain joins TRBV12-3 or TRBV12-4 to TRBJ1-2; TRBD1 aligns across 8 bases. The junction had 3 bases not matched to a gene; V was cut back by 5 bases and J by 4 bases. This CDR3 is built from 13 residues. CDR3 amino acids: CASSKDRGYGYTF. The CDR3, as DNA: TGTGCCAGCAGTAAAGACAGGGGCTATGGCTACACCTTC.

The chain joins TRBV6-5 to TRBJ2-1; 8 nucleotides line up with TRBD2. Looked up from germline, CDR1 is MNHEY and CDR2 is SVGAGI. There are 14 residues in the CDR3. V lost 6 bases and J lost 6; bases outside the gene matches: 7. CDR3 bases: TGTGCCAGCAGAGCGGGAGTACTGGGCAATGAGCAGTTCTTC. Its protein product is CASRAGVLGNEQFF.

The rearrangement joins TRBV5-5 to TRBJ1-2; unclear D gene. V was trimmed by 5 bases and J by 0 bases, leaving 20 bases between them. This CDR3 has 17 residues. The V gene's germline CDR1 is SGHKS and CDR2 YYEKEE (reference sequence). CDR3 DNA: TGTGCCAGCAGTCAAAATCCCCCTCCAGTTTCTAACTATGGCTACACCTTC. This codes for CASSQNPPPVSNYGYTF.

The J gene is TRBJ2-7, the V gene TRBV5-1, with 13 bases aligning to TRBD2. This CDR3 has 16 residues. The V gene's germline CDR1 is SGHRS and CDR2 YFSETQ. Unmatched junction bases numbered 10, after V lost 6 bases and J lost 4 bases. The CDR3 DNA sequence: TGCGCCAGCACCGCCGAACTAGCGGGGGGGCCATACGAGCAGTACTTC. Protein sequence: CASTAELAGGPYEQYF.

The chain has TRBV12-3 or TRBV12-4 and TRBJ2-1, with 9 nucleotides matching TRBD1. After removal of 6 bases from V and 6 bases from J, the junction contained 6 bases not matched to a gene. The CDR3 is 14 residues long. CDR3 loop: CASRETGGGNEQFF. The CDR3 nucleotides read TGTGCCAGCAGGGAGACAGGGGGAGGCAATGAGCAGTTCTTC.

This clonotype has ten or more counts. One junction end does not reproduce the germline sequence, and a read error may be involved. The chain links TRBV6-2 or TRBV6-3 to TRBJ2-7; 13 bases agree with TRBD2. Germline V gives CDR1 MNHEY, CDR2 SVGEGT. The CDR3 has 13 amino acids. The CDR3 sequence: CAGRTSGSHEQYF. The CDR3 DNA follows: TGTGCCGGCAGGACTAGCGGGAGCCACGAGCAGTACTTC.

The CDR3 reads CASTDGTGIGDEQFF. The CDR3 region has the DNA TGCGCCAGCACTGATGGGACAGGGATCGGAGATGAGCAGTTCTTC. The chain has TRBV5-1 and TRBJ2-1, with 9 bases identical to TRBD1. Unmatched junction bases numbered 12, after V lost 6 bases and J lost 8 bases. The CDR3 spans 15 residues. Germline CDR1 and CDR2: SGHRS and YFSETQ.

V and J are TRBV2 and TRBJ2-3, with D maybe TRBD2 (7 bases). The V end lost 6 bases, the J end lost 0 bases, and 16 bases lay between the germline ends. Looked up from germline, CDR1 is SNHLY and CDR2 is FYNNEI. CDR3 length: 16 residues. The CDR3 bases are TGTGCCAGCAGACTCGGGGGGCCGATAAGCACAGATACGCAGTATTTT. It codes for CASRLGGPISTDTQYF.

The CDR3 region is CASSFNRGRNSPLHF. The CDR3 nucleotides read TGTGCCAGCAGCTTCAATAGGGGGCGAAATTCACCCCTCCACTTT. The V call is TRBV7-3, the J call TRBJ1-6, with TRBD1 matching 7 bases. The germline V gene encodes CDR1 SGHTA and CDR2 FQGTGA. The junction had 6 bases not matched to a gene; V was cut back by 3 bases and J by 7 bases. This CDR3 is 15 amino acids long.

This clonotype was observed a few times. The chain recombines TRBV29-1 with TRBJ1-2, with D tentatively TRBD1 (6 bases). The length of the CDR3 is 12 residues. CDR1 is SQVTM and CDR2 is ANQGSEA in the germline V gene. V was trimmed by 6 bases and J by 2 bases, leaving 10 bases between them. As DNA, the CDR3 is TGCAGCGTACGGACAGCCAACTATGGCTACACCTTC. Its protein is CSVRTANYGYTF.

The chain has TRBV19 and TRBJ1-1; 9 bases fit TRBD1. V shed 3 bases, J shed 3 bases, and the junction held 8 bases outside the gene matches. CDR3 size: 16 residues. The germline V gene has CDR1 LNHDA and CDR2 SQIVND (reference sequence). The CDR3 spells CASSMEDRGLDTEAFF. The CDR3 region has the DNA TGTGCCAGTAGTATGGAAGACAGGGGGTTGGACACTGAAGCTTTCTTT.